This T cell receptor (beta chain) was sequenced in a study of blood T cell repertoires in COVID-19. Study context: From T cells, B-cell-depleted T cells, or PBMCs came the material, which was cDNA or gDNA.

This CDR3 region has 15 residues. Germline CDR1 reads SGHTA; CDR2 reads FQGNSA. Trimming removed 2 bases from V and 1 base from J, with 8 bases in between. Libraries were prepared by immunoSEQ multiplex PCR; TCRdb keeps only in-frame clonotypes and omits some of them. The sample lists around 220,000 clones; 84% were seen once. This clone was counted ten times or more. This chain connects TRBV7-2 to TRBJ2-2; no reliable D call. What was sequenced was PBMCs or T cells enriched from blood (not recorded which). The clonotype was recovered from a woman aged 40 to 49 who had recovered from COVID-19. Written as DNA, the CDR3 is TGTGCCAGCAGCTTAAACCCGGGGAACACCGGGGAGCTGTTTTTT. Translating it yields CASSLNPGNTGELFF.